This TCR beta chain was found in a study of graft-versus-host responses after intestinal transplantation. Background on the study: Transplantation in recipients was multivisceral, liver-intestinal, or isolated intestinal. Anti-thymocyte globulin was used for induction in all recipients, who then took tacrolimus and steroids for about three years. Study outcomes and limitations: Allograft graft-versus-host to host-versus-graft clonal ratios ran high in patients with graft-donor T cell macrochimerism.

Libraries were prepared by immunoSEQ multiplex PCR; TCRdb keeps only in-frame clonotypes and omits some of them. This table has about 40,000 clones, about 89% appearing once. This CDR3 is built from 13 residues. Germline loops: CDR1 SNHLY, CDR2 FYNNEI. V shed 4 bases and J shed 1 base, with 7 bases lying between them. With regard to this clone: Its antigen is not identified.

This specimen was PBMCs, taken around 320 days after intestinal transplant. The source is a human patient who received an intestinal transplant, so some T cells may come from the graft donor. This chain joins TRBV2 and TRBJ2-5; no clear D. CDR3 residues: CASSAHSQETQYF. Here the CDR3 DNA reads TGTGCCAGCAGTGCGCACAGCCAAGAGACCCAGTACTTC. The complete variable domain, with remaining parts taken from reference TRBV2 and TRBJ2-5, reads EPEVTQTPSHQVTQMGQEVILRCVPISNHLYFYWYRQILGQKVEFLVSFYNNEISEKSEIFDDQFSVERPDGSNFTLKIRSTKLEDSAMYFCASSAHSQETQYFGPGTRLLVL.